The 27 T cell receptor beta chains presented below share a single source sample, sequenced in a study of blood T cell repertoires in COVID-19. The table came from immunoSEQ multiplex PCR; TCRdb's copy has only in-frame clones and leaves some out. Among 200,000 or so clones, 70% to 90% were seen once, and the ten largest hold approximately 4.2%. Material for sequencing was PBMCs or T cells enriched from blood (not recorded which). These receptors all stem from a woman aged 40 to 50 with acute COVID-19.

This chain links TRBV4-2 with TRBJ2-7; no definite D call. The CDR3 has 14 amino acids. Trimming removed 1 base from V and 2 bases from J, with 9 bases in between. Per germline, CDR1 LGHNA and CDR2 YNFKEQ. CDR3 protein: CASSQALGAYEQYF. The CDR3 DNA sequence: TGTGCCAGCAGCCAAGCCCTAGGCGCCTACGAGCAGTACTTC.

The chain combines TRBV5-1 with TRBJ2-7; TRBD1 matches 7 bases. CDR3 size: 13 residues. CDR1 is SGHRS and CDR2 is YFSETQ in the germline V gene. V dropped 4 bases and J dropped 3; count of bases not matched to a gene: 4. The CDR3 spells CASSEGQFYEQYF. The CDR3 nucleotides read TGCGCCAGCAGCGAGGGACAGTTCTACGAGCAGTACTTC.

The chain's CDR3 is CASSPQAGGANVLTF. In nucleotides, the CDR3 is TGTGCCAGCTCACCACAGGCGGGTGGGGCCAACGTCCTGACTTTC. The chain carries TRBV18 and TRBJ2-6; D is possibly TRBD2 (5 bases). Trimming removed 1 base at V and 3 bases at J, with 7 bases between. This CDR3 comprises 15 residues. Germline assignment: CDR1 KGHSH and CDR2 LQKENI.

This CDR3 reads CASTKGGLKADTQYF. The CDR3 region has the DNA TGTGCCAGCACTAAAGGAGGGCTGAAGGCAGATACGCAGTATTTT. This chain uses TRBV28 with TRBJ2-3, with D possibly TRBD2 on 6 matching bases. V lost 7 bases and J lost 4, with 18 bases in between. The CDR3 runs 15 residues. Germline assignment: CDR1 MDHEN and CDR2 SYDVKM.

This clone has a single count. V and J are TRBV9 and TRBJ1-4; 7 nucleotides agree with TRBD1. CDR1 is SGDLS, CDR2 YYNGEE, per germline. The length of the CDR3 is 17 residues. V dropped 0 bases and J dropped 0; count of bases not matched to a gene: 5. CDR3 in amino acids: CASSVDQGDSTNEKLFF. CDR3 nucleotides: TGTGCCAGCAGCGTAGATCAGGGGGACTCAACTAATGAAAAACTGTTTTTT. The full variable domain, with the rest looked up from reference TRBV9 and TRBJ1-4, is DSGVTQTPKHLITATGQRVTLRCSPRSGDLSVYWYQQSLDQGLQFLIQYYNGEERAKGNILERFSAQQFPDLHSELNLSSLELGDSALYFCASSVDQGDSTNEKLFFGSGTQLSVL.

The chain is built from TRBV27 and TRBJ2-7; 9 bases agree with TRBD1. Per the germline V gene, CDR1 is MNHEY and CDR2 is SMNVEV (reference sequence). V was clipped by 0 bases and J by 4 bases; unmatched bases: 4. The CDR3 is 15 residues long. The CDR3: CASSLSDRGTYEQYF. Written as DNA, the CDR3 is TGTGCCAGCAGTTTATCCGACAGGGGGACGTACGAGCAGTACTTC.

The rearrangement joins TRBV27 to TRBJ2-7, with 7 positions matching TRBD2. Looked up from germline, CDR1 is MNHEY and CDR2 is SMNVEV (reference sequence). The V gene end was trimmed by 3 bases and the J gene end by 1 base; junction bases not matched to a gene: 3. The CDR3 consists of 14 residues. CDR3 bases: TGTGCCAGCAGTTTTCAAGCGGGGTCCTACGAGCAGTACTTC. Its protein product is CASSFQAGSYEQYF.

The DNA of the CDR3 is TGCAGCGTTGATTTTTTAGACAGGCCGCACAATGAGCAGTTCTTC. Its protein is CSVDFLDRPHNEQFF. The J gene is TRBJ2-1, the V gene TRBV29-1; a possible D gene is TRBD1 (6 bases). This CDR3 has 15 amino acids. Trimming cost V 3 bases and J 5 bases, with 17 bases left between them. Germline CDR1 reads SQVTM; CDR2 reads ANQGSEA.

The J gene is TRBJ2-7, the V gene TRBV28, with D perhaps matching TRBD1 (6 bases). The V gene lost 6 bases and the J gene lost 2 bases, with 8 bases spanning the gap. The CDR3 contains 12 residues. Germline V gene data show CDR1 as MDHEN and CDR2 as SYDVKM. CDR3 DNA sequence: TGTGCCAGCAGCCAGGGGACCTACGAGCAGTACTTC. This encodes CASSQGTYEQYF.

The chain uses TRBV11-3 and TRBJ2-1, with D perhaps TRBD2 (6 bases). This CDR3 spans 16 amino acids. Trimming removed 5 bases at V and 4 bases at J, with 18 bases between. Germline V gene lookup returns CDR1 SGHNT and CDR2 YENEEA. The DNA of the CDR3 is TGTGCCAGCAGCACCACCTTCGGGACTCGGTACAATGAGCAGTTCTTC. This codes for CASSTTFGTRYNEQFF. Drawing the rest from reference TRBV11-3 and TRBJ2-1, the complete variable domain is EAGVVQSPRYKIIEKKQPVAFWCNPISGHNTLYWYLQNLGQGPELLIRYENEEAVDDSQLPKDRFSAERLKGVDSTLKIQPAELGDSAVYLCASSTTFGTRYNEQFFGPGTRLTVL.

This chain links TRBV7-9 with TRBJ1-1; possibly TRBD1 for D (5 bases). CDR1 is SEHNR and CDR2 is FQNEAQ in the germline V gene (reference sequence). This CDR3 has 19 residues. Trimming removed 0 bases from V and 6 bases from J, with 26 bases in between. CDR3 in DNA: TGTGCCAGCAGCTTAGCGGGAGACCCGGGGGACCAGGAGTTCGCTGAAGCTTTCTTT. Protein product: CASSLAGDPGDQEFAEAFF.

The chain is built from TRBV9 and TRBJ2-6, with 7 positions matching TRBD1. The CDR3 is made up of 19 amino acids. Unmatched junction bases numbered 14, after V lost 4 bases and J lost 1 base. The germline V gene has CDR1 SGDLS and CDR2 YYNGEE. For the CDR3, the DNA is TGTGCCAGCAGCTCTCCTCCGGGACAGTTACGTTCTGGGGCCAACGTCCTGACTTTC. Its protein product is CASSSPPGQLRSGANVLTF. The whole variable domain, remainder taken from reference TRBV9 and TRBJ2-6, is DSGVTQTPKHLITATGQRVTLRCSPRSGDLSVYWYQQSLDQGLQFLIQYYNGEERAKGNILERFSAQQFPDLHSELNLSSLELGDSALYFCASSSPPGQLRSGANVLTFGAGSRLTVL.

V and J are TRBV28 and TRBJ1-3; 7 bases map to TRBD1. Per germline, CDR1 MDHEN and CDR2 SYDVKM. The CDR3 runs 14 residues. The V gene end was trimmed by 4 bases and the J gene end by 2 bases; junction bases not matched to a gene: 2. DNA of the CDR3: TGTGCCAGCAGTTCCCAGGGGGCTGGAAACACCATATATTTT. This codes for CASSSQGAGNTIYF.

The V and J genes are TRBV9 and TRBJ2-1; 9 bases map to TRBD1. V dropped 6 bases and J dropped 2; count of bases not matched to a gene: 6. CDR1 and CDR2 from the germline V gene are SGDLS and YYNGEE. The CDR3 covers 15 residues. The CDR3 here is CASNRQGETYNEQFF. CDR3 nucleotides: TGTGCCAGCAACCGACAGGGGGAAACCTACAATGAGCAGTTCTTC.

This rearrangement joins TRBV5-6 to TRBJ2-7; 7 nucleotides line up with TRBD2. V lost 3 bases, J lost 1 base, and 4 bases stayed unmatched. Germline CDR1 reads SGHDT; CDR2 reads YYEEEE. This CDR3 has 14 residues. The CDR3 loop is CASSSGGWSYEQYF. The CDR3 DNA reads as TGTGCCAGCAGCTCGGGGGGTTGGTCCTACGAGCAGTACTTC.

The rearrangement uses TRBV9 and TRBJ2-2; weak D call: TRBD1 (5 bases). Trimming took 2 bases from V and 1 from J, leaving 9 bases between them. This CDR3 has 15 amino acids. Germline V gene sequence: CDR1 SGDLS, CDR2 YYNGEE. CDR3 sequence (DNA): TGTGCCAGCAGCGTTTACAGGTTGAACACCGGGGAGCTGTTTTTT. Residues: CASSVYRLNTGELFF.

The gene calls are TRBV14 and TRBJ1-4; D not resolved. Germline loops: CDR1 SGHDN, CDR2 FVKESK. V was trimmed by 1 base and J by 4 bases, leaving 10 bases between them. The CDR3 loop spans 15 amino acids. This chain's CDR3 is CASSQGLSFNEKLFF. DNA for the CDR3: TGTGCCAGCAGCCAAGGGCTTTCTTTTAATGAAAAACTGTTTTTT.

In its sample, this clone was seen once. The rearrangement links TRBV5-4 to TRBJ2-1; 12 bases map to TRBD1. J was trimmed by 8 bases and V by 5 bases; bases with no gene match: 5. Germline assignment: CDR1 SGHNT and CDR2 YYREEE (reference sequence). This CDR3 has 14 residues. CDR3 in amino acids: CASRGTGGGDEQFF. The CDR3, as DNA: TGTGCCAGCAGGGGGACAGGGGGCGGTGATGAGCAGTTCTTC.

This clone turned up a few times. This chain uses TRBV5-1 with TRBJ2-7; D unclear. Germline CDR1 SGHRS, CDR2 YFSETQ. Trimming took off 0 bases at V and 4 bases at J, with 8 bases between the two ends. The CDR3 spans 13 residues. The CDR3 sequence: CASSLEPTYEQYF. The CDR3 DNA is TGCGCCAGCAGCTTGGAACCGACATACGAGCAGTACTTC.

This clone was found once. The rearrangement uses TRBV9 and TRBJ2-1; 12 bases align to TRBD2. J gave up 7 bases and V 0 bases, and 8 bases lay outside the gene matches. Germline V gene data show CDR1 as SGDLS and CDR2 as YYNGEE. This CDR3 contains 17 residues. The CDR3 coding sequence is TGTGCCAGCAGCGTAGTAGCTAGGACTAGCGGGATAAATGAGCAGTTCTTC. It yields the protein CASSVVARTSGINEQFF.

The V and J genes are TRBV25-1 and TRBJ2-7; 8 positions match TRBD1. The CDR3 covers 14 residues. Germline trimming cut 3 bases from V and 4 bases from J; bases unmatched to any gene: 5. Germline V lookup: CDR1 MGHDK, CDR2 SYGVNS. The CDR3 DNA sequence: TGTGCCAGCAGTGATCGAACAGGGGGGTACGAGCAGTACTTC. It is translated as CASSDRTGGYEQYF.

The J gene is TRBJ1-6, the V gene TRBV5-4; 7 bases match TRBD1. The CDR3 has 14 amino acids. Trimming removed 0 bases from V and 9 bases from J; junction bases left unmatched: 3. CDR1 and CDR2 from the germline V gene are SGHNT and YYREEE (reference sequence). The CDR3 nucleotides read TGTGCCAGCAGCTTGGGACAGGGAGGTTCACCCCTCCACTTT. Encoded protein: CASSLGQGGSPLHF.

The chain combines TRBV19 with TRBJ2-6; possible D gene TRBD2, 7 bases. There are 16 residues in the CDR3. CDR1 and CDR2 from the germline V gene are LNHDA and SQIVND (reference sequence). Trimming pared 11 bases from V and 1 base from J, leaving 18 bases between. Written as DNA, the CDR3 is TGTGCCTCGGGGGGCAGGAGAGGTTCTGGGGCCAACGTCCTGACTTTC. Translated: CASGGRRGSGANVLTF.

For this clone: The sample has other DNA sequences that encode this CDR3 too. The CDR3 coding sequence is TGTGCCTGGAGTGTACGAGGAGGGGCCCACCAGTACTTC. Its protein product is CAWSVRGGAHQYF. This chain joins TRBV30 and TRBJ2-5; TRBD2 might be the D (6 bases). Germline CDR1 reads GTSNPN; CDR2 reads SVGIG (reference sequence). This CDR3 has 13 residues. Trimming cost V 0 bases and J 10 bases, with 15 bases left between them.

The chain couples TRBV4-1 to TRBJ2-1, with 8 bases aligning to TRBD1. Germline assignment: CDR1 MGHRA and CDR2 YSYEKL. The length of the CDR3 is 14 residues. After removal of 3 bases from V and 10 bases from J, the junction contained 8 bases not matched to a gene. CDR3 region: CASSQPRTGREQFF. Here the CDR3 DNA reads TGCGCCAGCAGCCAGCCCCGGACAGGGCGGGAGCAGTTCTTC.

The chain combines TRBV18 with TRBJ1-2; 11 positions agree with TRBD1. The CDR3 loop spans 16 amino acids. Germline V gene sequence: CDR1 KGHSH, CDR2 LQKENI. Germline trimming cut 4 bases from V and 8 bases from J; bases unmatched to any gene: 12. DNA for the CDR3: TGTGCCAGCTCACAGAACCCTGGACAGGGGGCTAAAGGCTACACCTTC. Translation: CASSQNPGQGAKGYTF.

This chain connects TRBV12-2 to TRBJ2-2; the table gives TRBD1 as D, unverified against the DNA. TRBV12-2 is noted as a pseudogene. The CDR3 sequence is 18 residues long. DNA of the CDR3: TGTGCAAGTCGCTCCCATTTAGACGGGCAGGGATCAACCGGGGAGCTGTTTTTT. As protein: CASRSHLDGQGSTGELFF.